This T cell receptor (beta chain) appears in the sequencing data of a study of tissue T cells after allogeneic stem cell transplantation. A remark on this clone: Its antigen remains unknown. All gene names here are mouse names. The read is 1 residue too short to cover the CDR3 end, so that end is filled in from the germline J gene.

Time point in this sample: mouse harvest day 14 after allogeneic transplant. Tail vein injection delivered 10^7 T-cell-depleted bone marrow cells and 10^6 splenic CD5+ T cells. Looked up from germline, CDR1 is SNHLY and CDR2 is FYNGKV (reference sequence). The germline V and J ends were trimmed by 2 bases and 0 bases, with 8 bases remaining between them. The CDR3 loop spans 14 amino acids. The method was immunoSEQ multiplex PCR; TCRdb's version includes in-frame clones alone and lacks a portion of them. Altogether some 3,500 clones are present, almost 50% being singletons, with the ten largest covering over 20%. Study results and limitations: Anatomically similar tissues had similar TCR repertoires within each patient.

The receptor was derived from a female BALB/c mouse given C57BL/6 T cells with graft-versus-host disease after an allogeneic hematopoietic cell transplant. Material for sequencing was gut tissue. The chain is built from TRBV3 and TRBJ2-7; D remains unclear. CDR3 bases read: TGTGCCAGCAGCTTATATGGCCGCTCCTATGAACAGTAC. This translates into CASSLYGRSYEQY. The entire CDR3 protein reads CASSLYGRSYEQYF. The full variable domain, rest sourced from reference TRBV3 and TRBJ2-7, is GPKVLQIPSHQIIDMGQMVTLNCDPVSNHLYFYWYKQILGQQMEFLVNFYNGKVMEKSKLFKDQFSVERPDGSYFTLKIQPTALEDSAVYFCASSLYGRSYEQYFGPGTRLTVL.